These T cell receptor beta chains were read from a single sample in a study of blood T cells in healthy people across ages. MiXCR, applied by TCRdb to the 5' RACE reads, yields one record per CDR3 protein. The sample contains about 970,000 distinct CDR3 sequences, roughly 50% of which appear only once. Sequenced sample: blood. All receptors come from a woman between 55 and 75 years old in good health. Each CDR3 is given with its conserved first and last residue. D genes are given only for firm matches. Size values are once, few and many counts, or a class for expanded clones, and some rows have none.

clone_size: NA; j_call: TRBJ1-5; v_call: TRBV6-5; d_call: NA; cdr3_nt: TGTGCCAGCAGTTTGGGGTCAGGGGCCCAGCCCCAGCATTTT; cdr3_aa: CASSLGSGAQPQHF
clone_size: once; j_call: TRBJ1-5; v_call: TRBV20-1; d_call: NA; cdr3_nt: TGCAGTGCTAGGAGGGGGGGTGTAAGTCAGCCCCAGCATTTT; cdr3_aa: CSARRGGVSQPQHF
clone_size: NA; j_call: TRBJ2-3; v_call: TRBV9; d_call: NA; cdr3_nt: TGTGCCAGCAGCCCTTTTCGGTCAGATACGCAGTATTTT; cdr3_aa: CASSPFRSDTQYF
clone_size: NA; j_call: TRBJ2-7; v_call: TRBV18; d_call: TRBD1; cdr3_nt: TGTGCCAGCTCACCCAGCCGGGACAGGGGTCACGAGCAGTACTTC; cdr3_aa: CASSPSRDRGHEQYF
clone_size: few; j_call: TRBJ1-1; v_call: TRBV20-1; d_call: NA; cdr3_nt: TGCAGTGCTAGAATAGTAGTCGCTGAAGCTTTCTTT; cdr3_aa: CSARIVVAEAFF
clone_size: NA; j_call: TRBJ2-1; v_call: TRBV20-1; d_call: TRBD2; cdr3_nt: TGCAGTGCTAGTAGCGGGTGGTACAATGAGCAGTTCTTC; cdr3_aa: CSASSGWYNEQFF
clone_size: NA; j_call: TRBJ2-7; v_call: TRBV6-2/TRBV6-3; d_call: NA; cdr3_nt: TGTGCCAGCAGTTCGGCGGACAGATATTACGAGCAGTACTTT; cdr3_aa: CASSSADRYYEQYF
clone_size: NA; j_call: TRBJ2-4; v_call: TRBV25-1; d_call: TRBD2; cdr3_nt: TGTGCCAGCAGAGGCGGGAGGGTGGCCAAAAACATTCAGTACTTC; cdr3_aa: CASRGGRVAKNIQYF
clone_size: NA; j_call: TRBJ2-3; v_call: TRBV27; d_call: TRBD2; cdr3_nt: TGTGCCAGCAGCACCGGGACTAGCGCCGATACGCAGTATTTT; cdr3_aa: CASSTGTSADTQYF
clone_size: NA; j_call: TRBJ2-1; v_call: TRBV27; d_call: TRBD2; cdr3_nt: TGTGCCAGCAGTTTATGGCCGGGGGGAGGTAGCTCCTACAATGAGCAGTTCTTC; cdr3_aa: CASSLWPGGGSSYNEQFF
clone_size: NA; j_call: TRBJ1-1; v_call: TRBV27; d_call: NA; cdr3_nt: TGTGCCGGCAGTTTACGGGGGGACGGGAACACTGAAGCTTTCTTT; cdr3_aa: CAGSLRGDGNTEAFF
clone_size: few; j_call: TRBJ2-1; v_call: TRBV15; d_call: NA; cdr3_nt: TGTGCCACCAGCAGATCGCCCGGGGGAAGCTCCTACAATGAGCAGTTCTTC; cdr3_aa: CATSRSPGGSSYNEQFF
clone_size: NA; j_call: TRBJ2-4; v_call: TRBV30; d_call: NA; cdr3_nt: TGTGCCTGGAGTTTAGTGGAATCGGCCAAAAACATTCAGTACTTC; cdr3_aa: CAWSLVESAKNIQYF
clone_size: NA; j_call: TRBJ2-1; v_call: TRBV20-1; d_call: TRBD2; cdr3_nt: TGCAGTGCGCGGGGGGGACTAGCGGGATTTAATGAGCAGTTCTTC; cdr3_aa: CSARGGLAGFNEQFF
clone_size: few; j_call: TRBJ2-7; v_call: TRBV4-3; d_call: TRBD2; cdr3_nt: TGCGCCAGCAGCCAGGATGGACTAGAGTACGAGCAGTACTTC; cdr3_aa: CASSQDGLEYEQYF
clone_size: NA; j_call: TRBJ2-7; v_call: TRBV20-1; d_call: TRBD1; cdr3_nt: TGCAGTGCTTGTGCTCAGGACAGGGAAGCGGACGAGCAGTACTTC; cdr3_aa: CSACAQDREADEQYF
clone_size: NA; j_call: TRBJ2-3; v_call: TRBV5-8; d_call: TRBD1; cdr3_nt: TGTGCCAGCAGCACAGACAGGGGGGGGACAGATACGCAGTATTTT; cdr3_aa: CASSTDRGGTDTQYF
clone_size: NA; j_call: TRBJ2-3; v_call: TRBV7-9; d_call: NA; cdr3_nt: TGTGCCAGCAGCTTACAGTTGCACACAGATACGCAGTATTTT; cdr3_aa: CASSLQLHTDTQYF
clone_size: NA; j_call: TRBJ2-3; v_call: TRBV12-3/TRBV12-4; d_call: NA; cdr3_nt: TGTGCCAGCAGTGGGACCCAGGGTGCCCTTAGCACAGATACGCAGTATTTT; cdr3_aa: CASSGTQGALSTDTQYF
clone_size: NA; j_call: TRBJ2-1; v_call: TRBV6-4; d_call: NA; cdr3_nt: TGTGCCAGCAGTGACTCCTCGTCTACTGAGCAGTTCTTC; cdr3_aa: CASSDSSSTEQFF
clone_size: few; j_call: TRBJ2-3; v_call: TRBV21-1; d_call: NA; cdr3_nt: TGTGCCAGCAGCAAACGGGAGTACGTAGATACGCAGTATTTT; cdr3_aa: CASSKREYVDTQYF
clone_size: few; j_call: TRBJ2-3; v_call: TRBV7-2; d_call: TRBD2; cdr3_nt: TGTGCCAGCAGCTCCGTAGCGGGAGTGTACACAGATACGCAGTATTTT; cdr3_aa: CASSSVAGVYTDTQYF
clone_size: NA; j_call: TRBJ2-1; v_call: TRBV10-3; d_call: TRBD2; cdr3_nt: TGTGCCATCAGTACTTCTAGCGGGAGGGACAATGAGCAGTTCTTC; cdr3_aa: CAISTSSGRDNEQFF
clone_size: NA; j_call: TRBJ2-7; v_call: TRBV5-5; d_call: NA; cdr3_nt: TGTGCCAGCAGCTTGGCCCCGGTCCGCTACGAGCAGTACTTC; cdr3_aa: CASSLAPVRYEQYF
clone_size: NA; j_call: TRBJ2-3; v_call: TRBV5-1; d_call: NA; cdr3_nt: TGCGCCAGCAGCTTTTGGACTACCACAGATACGCAGTATTTT; cdr3_aa: CASSFWTTTDTQYF
clone_size: NA; j_call: TRBJ1-2; v_call: TRBV7-9; d_call: NA; cdr3_nt: TGTGCCAGCAGCTTACCGGACAACTATGGCTACACCTTC; cdr3_aa: CASSLPDNYGYTF
clone_size: many; j_call: TRBJ2-5; v_call: TRBV15; d_call: NA; cdr3_nt: TGTGCCACCAGCAGAGAGGGGCGGGAAGAAGAGACCCAGTACTTC; cdr3_aa: CATSREGREEETQYF
clone_size: few; j_call: TRBJ2-6; v_call: TRBV28; d_call: NA; cdr3_nt: TGTGCCAGCACCCCAAGCAAGACAGCCGTCCTGACTTTC; cdr3_aa: CASTPSKTAVLTF
clone_size: few; j_call: TRBJ2-2; v_call: TRBV29-1; d_call: TRBD2; cdr3_nt: TGCAGCGTGGAACTAGCGGGAAGGGGCACCGGGGAGCTGTTTTTT; cdr3_aa: CSVELAGRGTGELFF
clone_size: few; j_call: TRBJ2-7; v_call: TRBV4-3; d_call: NA; cdr3_nt: TGCGCCAGCAGCCAAGAACGAAGTAGCTCCTACGAGCAGTACTTC; cdr3_aa: CASSQERSSSYEQYF
clone_size: NA; j_call: TRBJ2-7; v_call: TRBV29-1; d_call: NA; cdr3_nt: TGCAGCGTTGAAGTGGTGGCCGGGGGAGAGCAGTACTTC; cdr3_aa: CSVEVVAGGEQYF
clone_size: NA; j_call: TRBJ1-2; v_call: TRBV6-5; d_call: NA; cdr3_nt: TGTGCCAGCAGCCTCCCCGGATCAAGCTACACCTTC; cdr3_aa: CASSLPGSSYTF
clone_size: NA; j_call: TRBJ2-5; v_call: TRBV15; d_call: NA; cdr3_nt: TGTGCCACCAGTCGAGGGGGGACGGAGACCCAGTACTTC; cdr3_aa: CATSRGGTETQYF
clone_size: NA; j_call: TRBJ1-1; v_call: TRBV3-1; d_call: TRBD1; cdr3_nt: TGTGCCAGCAGCTATCACAGGGGCTCCGAAGCTTTCTTT; cdr3_aa: CASSYHRGSEAFF
clone_size: NA; j_call: TRBJ2-7; v_call: TRBV7-9; d_call: NA; cdr3_nt: TGTGCCAGCAGCTACTCTGGGCGTTCCGACGAGCAGTACTTC; cdr3_aa: CASSYSGRSDEQYF
clone_size: NA; j_call: TRBJ2-3; v_call: TRBV12-3/TRBV12-4; d_call: TRBD2; cdr3_nt: TGTGCCAGCAGTCACTTTAGCGGGGGGGACACAGATACGCAGTATTTT; cdr3_aa: CASSHFSGGDTDTQYF
clone_size: NA; j_call: TRBJ2-6; v_call: TRBV5-1; d_call: NA; cdr3_nt: TGCGCCAGCAGGAGTGACTTTTCCTCTGGGGCCAACGTCCTGACTTTC; cdr3_aa: CASRSDFSSGANVLTF
clone_size: NA; j_call: TRBJ2-3; v_call: TRBV4-3; d_call: NA; cdr3_nt: TGCGCCAGCAGCCAAGAGAGTCTAGGCACAGATACGCAGTATTTT; cdr3_aa: CASSQESLGTDTQYF
clone_size: NA; j_call: TRBJ1-5; v_call: TRBV7-2; d_call: NA; cdr3_nt: TGTGCCAGCAGCTTAGGGCAGAAGAATCAGCCCCAGCATTTT; cdr3_aa: CASSLGQKNQPQHF
clone_size: NA; j_call: TRBJ2-1; v_call: TRBV6-2/TRBV6-3; d_call: NA; cdr3_nt: TGTGCCAGCAGTTACCTCCCCAGTCTAGCCTACAATGAGCAGTTCTTC; cdr3_aa: CASSYLPSLAYNEQFF
clone_size: few; j_call: TRBJ2-4; v_call: TRBV4-1; d_call: TRBD2; cdr3_nt: TGCGCCAGCAGACCGACTAGCGGCGCCAAAAACATTCAGTACTTC; cdr3_aa: CASRPTSGAKNIQYF
clone_size: NA; j_call: TRBJ2-3; v_call: TRBV5-1; d_call: NA; cdr3_nt: TGCGCCAGCTGCCTTGGGGGGTTCGCAGATACGCAGTATTTT; cdr3_aa: CASCLGGFADTQYF
clone_size: NA; j_call: TRBJ2-1; v_call: TRBV3-1; d_call: NA; cdr3_nt: TGTGCCAGCAGCCCCGGGCATCTGGCTGAGCAGTTCTTC; cdr3_aa: CASSPGHLAEQFF
clone_size: NA; j_call: TRBJ1-2; v_call: TRBV5-8; d_call: TRBD1; cdr3_nt: TGTGCCAGCAGCTCACAGGGGTGGGACTATGGCTACACCTTC; cdr3_aa: CASSSQGWDYGYTF
clone_size: NA; j_call: TRBJ2-1; v_call: TRBV20-1; d_call: NA; cdr3_nt: TGCAGTGCTGGACCGACCTCCTACAATGAGCAGTTCTTC; cdr3_aa: CSAGPTSYNEQFF
clone_size: once; j_call: TRBJ2-7; v_call: TRBV30; d_call: NA; cdr3_nt: TGTGCCTGGAGTGGGGGACACGGGCCTTCCTACGAGCAGTACTTC; cdr3_aa: CAWSGGHGPSYEQYF
clone_size: NA; j_call: TRBJ2-2; v_call: TRBV5-1; d_call: TRBD2; cdr3_nt: TGCGCCAGCAGCTTGCTCCTGTCTAGCGGGTCAAGCGGGGAGCTGTTTTTT; cdr3_aa: CASSLLLSSGSSGELFF
clone_size: few; j_call: TRBJ2-1; v_call: TRBV20-1; d_call: NA; cdr3_nt: TGCAGTGCTAGAGGTTGGGAAAGCTCCTACAATGAGCAGTTCTTC; cdr3_aa: CSARGWESSYNEQFF
clone_size: once; j_call: TRBJ2-7; v_call: TRBV5-1; d_call: NA; cdr3_nt: TGCGCCAGCTATAAAGGAAGGGGCTCCTACGAGCAGTACTTC; cdr3_aa: CASYKGRGSYEQYF
clone_size: NA; j_call: TRBJ2-1; v_call: TRBV7-9; d_call: NA; cdr3_nt: TGTGCCAGCAGCTCCAACTCGGAGTTCTTC; cdr3_aa: CASSSNSEFF
clone_size: NA; j_call: TRBJ2-7; v_call: TRBV28; d_call: TRBD2; cdr3_nt: TGTGCCAGCGGCAGGAGAGAGGGACTAGCTGTCGAGCAGTACTTC; cdr3_aa: CASGRREGLAVEQYF
clone_size: NA; j_call: TRBJ2-3; v_call: TRBV29-1; d_call: NA; cdr3_nt: TGCAGCGTTTTAGGGCGGGGTGGCACAGATACGCAGTATTTT; cdr3_aa: CSVLGRGGTDTQYF